This T cell receptor (beta chain) was captured in a study of early T cells in non-severe SARS-CoV-2 infection. This clonotype was seen ten or more times. Each CDR3 protein gets one entry after TCRdb re-called the 5' RACE reads with MiXCR. Of 65,000 to 75,000 distinct CDR3 sequences in the sample, 11% were seen once. V gave up 8 bases and J gave up 0 bases; unmatched junction bases: 4. Germline V gives CDR1 SGHTA, CDR2 FQGNSA. The CDR3 covers 15 residues. V usage is TRBV7-2 and J usage is TRBJ2-3; 11 bases line up with TRBD2. The receptor was isolated from an adult who was a healthcare worker with PCR-confirmed SARS-CoV-2 infection or an uninfected control (not recorded which). The sequenced material came from whole blood. As DNA, the CDR3 is TGTGCCAGCTCCCGGACTAGCGGGAGCACAGATACGCAGTATTTT. As protein: CASSRTSGSTDTQYF.